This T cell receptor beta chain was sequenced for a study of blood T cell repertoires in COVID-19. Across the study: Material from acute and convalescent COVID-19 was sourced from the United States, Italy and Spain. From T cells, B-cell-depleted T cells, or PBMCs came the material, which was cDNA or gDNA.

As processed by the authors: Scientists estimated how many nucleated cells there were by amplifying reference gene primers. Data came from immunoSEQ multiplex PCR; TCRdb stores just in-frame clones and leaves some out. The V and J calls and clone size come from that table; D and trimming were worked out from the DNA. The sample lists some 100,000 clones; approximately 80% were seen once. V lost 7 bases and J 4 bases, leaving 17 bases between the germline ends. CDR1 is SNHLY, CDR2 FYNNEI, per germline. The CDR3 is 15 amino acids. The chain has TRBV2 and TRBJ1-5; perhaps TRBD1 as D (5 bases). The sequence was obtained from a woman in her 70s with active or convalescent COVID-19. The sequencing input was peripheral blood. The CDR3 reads CASTGGQGGNQPQHF. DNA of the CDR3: TGTGCCAGCACCGGCGGCCAGGGAGGAAATCAGCCCCAGCATTTT.